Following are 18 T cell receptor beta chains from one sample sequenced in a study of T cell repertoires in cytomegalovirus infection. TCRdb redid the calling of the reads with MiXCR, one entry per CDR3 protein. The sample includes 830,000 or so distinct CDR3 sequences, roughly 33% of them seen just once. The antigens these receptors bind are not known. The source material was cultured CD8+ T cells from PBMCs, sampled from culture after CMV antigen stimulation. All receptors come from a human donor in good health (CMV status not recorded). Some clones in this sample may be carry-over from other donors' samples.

This CDR3 is CASSSLFSYGTDTQYF. CDR3 bases: TGTGCCAGCAGTTCCCTCTTTTCGTATGGCACAGATACGCAGTATTTT. The chain combines TRBV27 with TRBJ2-3; no firm D call. Germline values: CDR1 MNHEY, CDR2 SMNVEV (reference sequence). Trimming removed 4 bases at V and 1 base at J, with 15 bases between. This CDR3 is 16 amino acids long.

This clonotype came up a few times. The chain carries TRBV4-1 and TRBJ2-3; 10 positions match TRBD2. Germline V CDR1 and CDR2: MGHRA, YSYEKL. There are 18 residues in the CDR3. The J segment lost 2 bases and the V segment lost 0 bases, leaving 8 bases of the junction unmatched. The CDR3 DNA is TGCGCCAGCAGCCAAGATCATCTAGCGGGGGCCCTCACAGATACGCAGTATTTT. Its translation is CASSQDHLAGALTDTQYF.

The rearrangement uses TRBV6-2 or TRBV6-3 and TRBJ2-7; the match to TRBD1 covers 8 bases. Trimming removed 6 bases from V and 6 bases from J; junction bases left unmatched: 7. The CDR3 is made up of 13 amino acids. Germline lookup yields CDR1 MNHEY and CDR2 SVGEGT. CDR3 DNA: TGTGCCAGCAGACCCCGGACAGGGAGCGAGCAGTACGTC. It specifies CASRPRTGSEQYV.

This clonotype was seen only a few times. CDR3 DNA: TGTGCCAGCAGTTTTACCGGGACTACCCAGCATTTT. This sequence encodes CASSFTGTTQHF. The J gene is TRBJ1-5, the V gene TRBV12-3 or TRBV12-4, with D perhaps matching TRBD1 (5 bases). Between the trimmed V and J ends, which lost 3 bases and 11 bases, there was a span of 11 bases. This CDR3 is built from 12 residues.

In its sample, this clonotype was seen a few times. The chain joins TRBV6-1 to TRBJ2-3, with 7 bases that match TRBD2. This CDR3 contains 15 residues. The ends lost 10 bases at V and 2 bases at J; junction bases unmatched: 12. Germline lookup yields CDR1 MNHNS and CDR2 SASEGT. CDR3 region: CATLAGGNFTDTQYF. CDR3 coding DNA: TGTGCCACCTTAGCGGGCGGAAACTTCACAGATACGCAGTATTTT.

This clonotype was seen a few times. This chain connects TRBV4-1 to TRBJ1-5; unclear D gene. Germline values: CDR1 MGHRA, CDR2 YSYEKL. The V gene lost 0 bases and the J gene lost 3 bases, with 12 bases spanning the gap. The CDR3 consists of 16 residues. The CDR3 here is CASSQDLGLHNQPQHF. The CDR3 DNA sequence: TGCGCCAGCAGCCAAGATCTCGGGCTCCACAATCAGCCCCAGCATTTT.

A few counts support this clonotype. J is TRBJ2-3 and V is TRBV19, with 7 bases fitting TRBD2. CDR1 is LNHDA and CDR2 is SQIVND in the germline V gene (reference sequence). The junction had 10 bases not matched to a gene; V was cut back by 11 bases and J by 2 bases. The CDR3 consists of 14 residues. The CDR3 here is CAAAAAGNTDTQYF. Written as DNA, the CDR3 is TGTGCCGCCGCCGCAGCGGGGAACACAGATACGCAGTATTTT.

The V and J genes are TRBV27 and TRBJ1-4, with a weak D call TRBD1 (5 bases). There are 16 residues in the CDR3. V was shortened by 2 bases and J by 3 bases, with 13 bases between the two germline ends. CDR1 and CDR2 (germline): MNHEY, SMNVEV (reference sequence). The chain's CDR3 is CASSLKGSVSNEKLFF. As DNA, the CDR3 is TGTGCCAGCAGTTTAAAGGGGTCGGTATCTAATGAAAAACTGTTTTTT.

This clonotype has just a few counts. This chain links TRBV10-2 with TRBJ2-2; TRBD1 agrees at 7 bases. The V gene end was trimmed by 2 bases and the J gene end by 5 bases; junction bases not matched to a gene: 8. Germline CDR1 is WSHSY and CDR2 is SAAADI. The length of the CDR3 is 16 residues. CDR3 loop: CASSEGRGSRTGELFF. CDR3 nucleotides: TGCGCCAGCAGTGAGGGCAGGGGGTCGCGGACCGGGGAGCTGTTTTTT.

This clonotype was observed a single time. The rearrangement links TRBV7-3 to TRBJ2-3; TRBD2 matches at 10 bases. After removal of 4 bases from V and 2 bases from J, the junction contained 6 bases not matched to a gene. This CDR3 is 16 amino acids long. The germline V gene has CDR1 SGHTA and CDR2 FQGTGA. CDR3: CASSSVLAGTTDTQYF. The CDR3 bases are TGTGCCAGCAGCTCTGTACTAGCGGGAACCACAGATACGCAGTATTTT.

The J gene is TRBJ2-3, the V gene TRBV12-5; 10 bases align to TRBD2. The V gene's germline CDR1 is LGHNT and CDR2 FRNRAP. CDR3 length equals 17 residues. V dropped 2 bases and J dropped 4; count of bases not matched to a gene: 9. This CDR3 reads CASGLNSGGKAADTQYF. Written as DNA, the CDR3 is TGTGCTAGTGGTTTGAATAGCGGGGGGAAGGCGGCAGATACGCAGTATTTT.

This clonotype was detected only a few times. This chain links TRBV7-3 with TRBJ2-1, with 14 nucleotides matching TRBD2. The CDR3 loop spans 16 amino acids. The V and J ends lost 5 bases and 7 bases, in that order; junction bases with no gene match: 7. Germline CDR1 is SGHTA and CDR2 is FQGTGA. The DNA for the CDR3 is TGTGCCAGCAGCCGGCCGACTAGCGGGGGGGGAAATGAGCAGTTCTTC. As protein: CASSRPTSGGGNEQFF.

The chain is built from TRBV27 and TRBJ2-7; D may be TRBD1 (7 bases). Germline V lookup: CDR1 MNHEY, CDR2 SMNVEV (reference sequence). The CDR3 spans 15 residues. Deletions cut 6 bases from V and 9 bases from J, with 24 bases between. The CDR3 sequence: CASRPTGEALFGQYV. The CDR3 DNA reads TGTGCCAGCAGACCTACAGGGGAGGCTCTCTTTGGGCAGTACGTC.

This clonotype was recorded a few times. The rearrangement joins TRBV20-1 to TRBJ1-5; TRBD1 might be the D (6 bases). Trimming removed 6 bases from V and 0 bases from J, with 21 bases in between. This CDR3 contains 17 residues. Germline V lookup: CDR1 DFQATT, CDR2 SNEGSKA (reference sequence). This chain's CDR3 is CSATRQAGDYSNQPQHF. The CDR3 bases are TGCAGTGCAACCCGACAGGCAGGAGACTATAGCAATCAGCCCCAGCATTTT.

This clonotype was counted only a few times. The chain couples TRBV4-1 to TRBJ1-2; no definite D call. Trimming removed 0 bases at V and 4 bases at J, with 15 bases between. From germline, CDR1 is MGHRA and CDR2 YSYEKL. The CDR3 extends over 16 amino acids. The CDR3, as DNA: TGCGCCAGCAGCCAAGATTTCGCGCCGAGCGGCTATGGCTACACCTTC. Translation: CASSQDFAPSGYGYTF.

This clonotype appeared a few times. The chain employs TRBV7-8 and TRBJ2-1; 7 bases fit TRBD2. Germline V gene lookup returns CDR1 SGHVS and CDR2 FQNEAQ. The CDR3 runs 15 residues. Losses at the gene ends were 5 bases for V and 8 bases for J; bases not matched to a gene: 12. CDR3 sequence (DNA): TGTGCCAGCAGCACCTCTAGCGGTCACTTCGATGAGCAGTTCTTC. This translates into CASSTSSGHFDEQFF.

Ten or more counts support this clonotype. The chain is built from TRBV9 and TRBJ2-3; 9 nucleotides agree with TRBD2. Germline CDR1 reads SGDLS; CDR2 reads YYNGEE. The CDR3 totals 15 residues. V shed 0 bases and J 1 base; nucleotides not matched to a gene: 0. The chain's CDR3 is CASSVGLAGTDTQYF. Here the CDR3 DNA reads TGTGCCAGCAGCGTAGGACTAGCGGGCACAGATACGCAGTATTTT. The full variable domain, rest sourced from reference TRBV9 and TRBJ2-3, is DSGVTQTPKHLITATGQRVTLRCSPRSGDLSVYWYQQSLDQGLQFLIQYYNGEERAKGNILERFSAQQFPDLHSELNLSSLELGDSALYFCASSVGLAGTDTQYFGPGTRLTVL.

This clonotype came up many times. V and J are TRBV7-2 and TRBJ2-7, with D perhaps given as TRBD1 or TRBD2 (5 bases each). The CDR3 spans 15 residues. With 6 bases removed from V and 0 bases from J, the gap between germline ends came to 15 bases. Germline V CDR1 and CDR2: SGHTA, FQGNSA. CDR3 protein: CASSQGAGSSYEQYF. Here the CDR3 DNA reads TGTGCCAGCAGTCAAGGGGCAGGGAGCTCCTACGAGCAGTACTTC.